Below are 20 T cell receptor beta chains sequenced from a single sample in a study of blood T cells in healthy people across ages. With a J-beta primer mix and a sample-barcoded 5' primer, a second PCR ran about 7 to 12 cycles. MiXCR, run by TCRdb on the 5' RACE reads, gives a single entry per CDR3 protein. The data contain more than 1 million distinct CDR3 sequences, 40% to 45% of them singletons. The material sequenced was blood. These receptors were obtained from a woman aged 55-70 years in good health.

The chain links TRBV29-1 to TRBJ1-5, with 8 bases identical to TRBD1. With 4 bases clipped from V and 4 bases from J, the junction kept 6 bases outside the gene matches. Per the germline V gene, CDR1 is SQVTM and CDR2 is ANQGSEA. The CDR3 length is 14 residues. CDR3 amino acids: CSVVTGAGNQPQHF. In DNA, the CDR3 is TGCAGCGTTGTGACAGGGGCTGGAAATCAGCCCCAGCATTTT.

The chain has TRBV18 and TRBJ2-3; D ambiguous. The CDR3 is made up of 14 amino acids. The germline V gene encodes CDR1 KGHSH and CDR2 LQKENI. V was cut by 5 bases and J by 0 bases, with 9 bases left in between. Here the CDR3 DNA reads TGTGCCAGCTCAGGCAGGATAAGCACAGATACGCAGTATTTT. Its protein is CASSGRISTDTQYF.

This clonotype was recorded a few times. The rearrangement links TRBV29-1 to TRBJ1-2; D not certain. The CDR3 sequence is 12 residues long. The germline V gene has CDR1 SQVTM and CDR2 ANQGSEA. Deletions cut 3 bases from V and 12 bases from J, with 17 bases between. CDR3 sequence reads: CSVDPADHFNTF. The CDR3 nucleotides read TGCAGCGTTGACCCTGCAGACCACTTTAACACCTTC.

This clonotype was detected ten times or more. This chain connects TRBV29-1 to TRBJ2-5; D may be TRBD1 or TRBD2 (5 bases each). Germline V gives CDR1 SQVTM, CDR2 ANQGSEA. The CDR3 totals 11 residues. Trimming cost V 7 bases and J 5 bases, with 11 bases left between them. The CDR3 coding sequence is TGCAGCGCGCTGGGGGTGGAGACCCAGTACTTC. Residues: CSALGVETQYF.

In DNA, the CDR3 is TGCAGCGTGGCTACAGGGGGCGGCAAAAACATTCAGTACTTC. Protein product: CSVATGGGKNIQYF. The V and J genes are TRBV29-1 and TRBJ2-4, with TRBD1 matching 9 bases. The CDR3 is 14 residues long. The trim removed 6 bases at V and 3 bases at J, leaving 6 bases unmatched. Germline CDR1 SQVTM, CDR2 ANQGSEA.

In this sample, this clonotype turned up once. J is TRBJ1-5 and V is TRBV3-1, with D possibly matching TRBD1 (6 bases). In germline, CDR1 is LGHDT, CDR2 YNNKEL (reference sequence). V was shortened by 0 bases and J by 5 bases, with 11 bases between the two germline ends. This CDR3 is built from 15 residues. CDR3 sequence: CASSQDRGPYQPQHF. The CDR3 nucleotides read TGTGCCAGCAGCCAAGACAGGGGCCCTTATCAGCCCCAGCATTTT.

The gene calls are TRBV27 and TRBJ2-1; D unresolved. Trimming shortened V by 0 bases and J by 7 bases, and 19 bases separated the two germline ends. The CDR3 covers 17 residues. Looked up from germline, CDR1 is MNHEY and CDR2 is SMNVEV (reference sequence). The CDR3 region has the DNA TGTGCCAGCAGTTTATCGACGGGCCCTCCCGTCTGGAATGAGCAGTTCTTC. Its translation: CASSLSTGPPVWNEQFF.

Here the CDR3 DNA reads TGTGCCAGCAGTTACCTGACGGGGTTTCACTACGAGCAGTACTTC. It encodes CASSYLTGFHYEQYF. The rearrangement joins TRBV6-5 to TRBJ2-5; perhaps TRBD2 as D (5 bases). The DNA end is a closer match to TRBJ2-7, so the J assignment may be wrong. The length of the CDR3 is 15 residues. Per the germline V gene, CDR1 is MNHEY and CDR2 is SVGAGI.

This clonotype has only a few counts. The J gene is TRBJ2-3, the V gene TRBV11-2; perhaps TRBD2 as D (6 bases). The CDR3 length is 11 residues. CDR1 is SGHAT and CDR2 is FQNNGV in the germline V gene. Trimming removed 8 bases from V and 5 bases from J, with 8 bases in between. This CDR3 is CASAEGDTQYF. In DNA form, the CDR3 reads TGTGCCAGCGCGGAGGGAGATACGCAGTATTTT.

In this sample, this clonotype turned up once. One end of the junction fails to match germline, which may point to a read error. V and J are TRBV6-2 or TRBV6-3 and TRBJ2-4; D might be TRBD1 (6 bases). The germline V gene encodes CDR1 MNHEY and CDR2 SVGEGT. CDR3 length equals 13 residues. The CDR3 region is CASSDSGTPEQYF. The DNA for the CDR3 is TGTGCCAGCAGTGACTCTGGGACACCAGAGCAGTACTTC.

The chain couples TRBV29-1 to TRBJ2-3, with 10 bases that match TRBD2. J was trimmed by 5 bases and V by 7 bases; bases with no gene match: 15. The CDR3 length is 16 residues. Germline V lookup: CDR1 SQVTM, CDR2 ANQGSEA. DNA of the CDR3: TGCAGCGCCCCTAGGACTAGCGGTAGCGGGGGAGATACGCAGTATTTT. Its protein product is CSAPRTSGSGGDTQYF.

The table lists this clonotype with a count of one. The V call is TRBV3-1, the J call TRBJ2-3; TRBD1 aligns across 7 bases. CDR1 is LGHDT and CDR2 is YNNKEL in the germline V gene (reference sequence). The CDR3 covers 16 residues. V was clipped by 3 bases and J by 5 bases; unmatched bases: 11. CDR3 in amino acids: CASSHSVGQAIDTQYF. For the CDR3, the DNA is TGTGCCAGCAGCCATTCCGTCGGACAGGCGATAGATACGCAGTATTTT.

V gene TRBV3-1 combines with J gene TRBJ2-5; D might be TRBD1 (5 bases). Germline-derived CDR1 and CDR2 are LGHDT and YNNKEL (reference sequence). Trimming shortened V by 1 base and J by 4 bases, and 10 bases separated the two germline ends. The CDR3 is made up of 14 amino acids. CDR3: CASSQGQPRETQYF. Here the CDR3 DNA reads TGTGCCAGCAGCCAAGGACAGCCCCGAGAGACCCAGTACTTC.

This clonotype was observed a few times. The chain is built from TRBV6-2 or TRBV6-3 and TRBJ1-2, with D uncertain. The germline V gene encodes CDR1 MNHEY and CDR2 SVGEGT. The CDR3 consists of 13 residues. V was trimmed by 7 bases and J by 6 bases, leaving 15 bases between them. The CDR3 loop reads CASIDGKRDGYTF. CDR3 nucleotides: TGTGCCAGCATCGACGGGAAGAGAGATGGCTACACCTTC.

This CDR3 is CAWSVVGAGEKLFF. The CDR3 region has the DNA TGTGCCTGGAGTGTTGTCGGGGCAGGTGAAAAACTGTTTTTT. V gene TRBV30 combines with J gene TRBJ1-4, with TRBD1 as a possible D gene (5 bases). Trimming cost V 0 bases and J 7 bases, with 12 bases left between them. The CDR3 covers 14 residues. Germline V gene sequence: CDR1 GTSNPN, CDR2 SVGIG (reference sequence).

This clonotype was seen once. V and J are TRBV2 and TRBJ2-1; perhaps TRBD1 as D (7 bases). The DNA end lines up better with TRBJ2-7; the J call may be wrong. Germline CDR1 reads SNHLY; CDR2 reads FYNNEI. This CDR3 is 13 amino acids long. CDR3 DNA: TGTGCCAGCTTAGGCCTCAGGGGGGCCGAGCAGTACTTC. It translates to CASLGLRGAEQYF.

The chain links TRBV6-5 to TRBJ2-1, with a weak D call TRBD2 (6 bases). CDR1 is MNHEY and CDR2 is SVGAGI in the germline V gene. The germline V and J ends were trimmed by 6 bases and 10 bases, with 16 bases remaining between them. The length of the CDR3 is 13 residues. This CDR3 is CASREGIAWEQFF. In DNA, the CDR3 is TGTGCCAGCAGGGAGGGAATAGCTTGGGAGCAGTTCTTC.

This rearrangement joins TRBV13 to TRBJ1-1; D call uncertain. Germline V CDR1 and CDR2: PRHDT, FYEKMQ (reference sequence). Trimming pared 2 bases from V and 1 base from J, leaving 8 bases between. This CDR3 is built from 14 residues. This CDR3 is CASSLRNSNTEAFF. CDR3 DNA: TGTGCCAGCAGCTTAAGGAACTCGAACACTGAAGCTTTCTTT. The whole variable domain, remainder taken from reference TRBV13 and TRBJ1-1, is AAGVIQSPRHLIKEKRETATLKCYPIPRHDTVYWYQQGPGQDPQFLISFYEKMQSDKGSIPDRFSAQQFSDYHSELNMSSLELGDSALYFCASSLRNSNTEAFFGQGTRLTVV.

This clonotype was seen a few times. The chain is built from TRBV10-2 and TRBJ1-1; D gene unclear. Germline CDR1 is WSHSY and CDR2 is SAAADI. CDR3 length: 16 residues. Trimming left V 6 bases short and J 1 base short, with 18 bases between. Written as DNA, the CDR3 is TGCGCCAGCAGCAGATCGGGGTTTACCCAGAACACTGAAGCTTTCTTT. Translating it yields CASSRSGFTQNTEAFF.

This clonotype was observed a handful of times. The rearrangement uses TRBV6-5 and TRBJ2-3; a possible D gene is TRBD2 (7 bases). V lost 4 bases to trimming and J lost 8 bases, with 16 bases between them. Per germline, CDR1 MNHEY and CDR2 SVGAGI. This CDR3 region has 14 residues. CDR3 loop: CASSSSGLQGTQYF. The CDR3 DNA reads TGTGCCAGCAGTTCCTCGGGACTACAGGGTACGCAGTATTTT.